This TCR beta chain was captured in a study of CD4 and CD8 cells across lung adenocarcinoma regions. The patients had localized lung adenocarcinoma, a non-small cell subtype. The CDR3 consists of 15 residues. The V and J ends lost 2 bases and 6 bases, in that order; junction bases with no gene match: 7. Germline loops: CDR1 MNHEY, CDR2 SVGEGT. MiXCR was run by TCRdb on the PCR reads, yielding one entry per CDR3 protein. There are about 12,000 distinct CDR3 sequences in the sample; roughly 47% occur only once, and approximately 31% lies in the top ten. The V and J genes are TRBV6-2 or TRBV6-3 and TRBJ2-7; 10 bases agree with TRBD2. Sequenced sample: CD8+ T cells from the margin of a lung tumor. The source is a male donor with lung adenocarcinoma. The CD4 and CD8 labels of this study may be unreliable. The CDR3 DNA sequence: TGTGCCAGCAGTTACCGACTAGCGGGTACGGGCGAGCAGTACTTC. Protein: CASSYRLAGTGEQYF.